One and the same sample provided the 30 T cell receptor beta chains below, sequenced in a study of blood T cell repertoires in COVID-19. Assay: immunoSEQ multiplex PCR; the TCRdb copy retains only in-frame clones and omits some. The data contain approximately 230,000 clones, 80% to 90% of them singletons. Input material: peripheral blood. These receptors originate from an elderly man with acute or convalescent COVID-19.

V and J are TRBV6-5 and TRBJ1-2; 10 bases line up with TRBD1. The germline CDR1 and CDR2 sequences are MNHEY and SVGAGI. The CDR3 covers 15 residues. The V and J ends lost 0 bases and 2 bases, in that order; junction bases with no gene match: 0. Here the CDR3 DNA reads TGTGCCAGCAGTTACTCGGACAGGGGGAACTATGGCTACACCTTC. It yields the protein CASSYSDRGNYGYTF.

A remark on this clone: Relative to the germline gene, one junction end is altered; a read error may explain this. The rearrangement uses TRBV5-4 and TRBJ1-2; 9 bases fit TRBD1. The CDR3 extends over 14 amino acids. Germline CDR1 reads SGHNT; CDR2 reads YYREEE (reference sequence). DNA for the CDR3: TGTGCCAGCAGCTCCTCGACAGGGGGTTTTGGCTACACTTTC. This translates into CASSSSTGGFGYTF.

V gene TRBV6-6 combines with J gene TRBJ1-5; 12 bases match TRBD1. V lost 6 bases and J lost 4; bases outside the gene matches: 4. CDR3 length equals 15 residues. Germline V gene lookup returns CDR1 MNHNY and CDR2 SVGAGI (reference sequence). CDR3 sequence: CASRRDRGPNQPQHF. In nucleotides, the CDR3 is TGTGCCAGCAGAAGGGACAGGGGGCCGAATCAGCCCCAGCATTTT.

V is TRBV12-3 or TRBV12-4 and J is TRBJ1-6; tentatively, D is TRBD1 (6 bases). The CDR3 runs to 13 residues. Trimming removed 1 base from V and 13 bases from J, with 11 bases in between. DNA for the CDR3: TGTGCCAGCAGTTTAGTTGTGGGGGCCCCCCTCCACTTT. The encoded protein is CASSLVVGAPLHF.

The V gene is TRBV28, the J gene TRBJ2-7; no definite D call. Trimming stripped 4 bases from V and 4 bases from J, with 5 bases between. Germline CDR1 is MDHEN and CDR2 is SYDVKM. The CDR3 is 11 amino acids. CDR3 in amino acids: CASSSGYEQYF. CDR3 in DNA: TGTGCCAGCAGTTCCGGGTACGAGCAGTACTTC.

The chain has TRBV4-1 and TRBJ1-5, with D possibly matching TRBD1 (5 bases). Trimming stripped 3 bases from V and 4 bases from J, with 13 bases between. In germline, CDR1 is MGHRA, CDR2 YSYEKL. The CDR3 is made up of 15 amino acids. CDR3 sequence reads: CASSQGRGENQPQHF. The CDR3 DNA follows: TGCGCCAGCAGCCAGGGGCGGGGGGAAAATCAGCCCCAGCATTTT.

The chain is built from TRBV28 and TRBJ2-5; a weak D match, TRBD2 (5 bases). V shed 2 bases and J shed 0 bases, with 10 bases lying between them. The length of the CDR3 is 15 residues. Germline lookup yields CDR1 MDHEN and CDR2 SYDVKM. This CDR3 reads CASSLEPGNQETQYF. CDR3 in DNA: TGTGCCAGCAGTTTAGAGCCGGGGAACCAAGAGACCCAGTACTTC.

The chain is built from TRBV5-1 and TRBJ1-1, with D maybe TRBD1 (5 bases). Germline lookup yields CDR1 SGHRS and CDR2 YFSETQ. Trimming cost V 6 bases and J 3 bases, with 24 bases left between them. The CDR3 totals 17 residues. In nucleotides, the CDR3 is TGCGCCAGCACAAAGGAGGGGCCGGGTATTAAGGACACTGAAGCTTTCTTT. Translating gives CASTKEGPGIKDTEAFF.

V usage is TRBV9 and J usage is TRBJ2-5, with 7 bases matching TRBD2. Germline assignment: CDR1 SGDLS and CDR2 YYNGEE. Trimming at V came to 2 bases and at J to 2 bases, leaving 3 bases not matched to a gene. The length of the CDR3 is 14 residues. In DNA, the CDR3 is TGTGCCAGCAGCGTGGGGGGGATACAAGAGACCCAGTACTTC. It yields the protein CASSVGGIQETQYF.

The genes are TRBV5-1 and TRBJ2-3; unclear D gene. This CDR3 has 17 residues. Germline V gives CDR1 SGHRS, CDR2 YFSETQ. V shed 0 bases and J shed 7 bases, with 21 bases lying between them. The DNA of the CDR3 is TGCGCCAGCAGCTTGGCGAGACTCTCAGAGGATCCAAATACGCAGTATTTT. It codes for CASSLARLSEDPNTQYF.

The chain carries TRBV4-1 and TRBJ1-1, with 8 bases aligning to TRBD1. After removal of 3 bases from V and 4 bases from J, the junction contained 4 bases not matched to a gene. This CDR3 spans 14 amino acids. Per the germline V gene, CDR1 is MGHRA and CDR2 is YSYEKL. The CDR3 sequence is CASSHPDRVTEAFF. The DNA of the CDR3 is TGCGCCAGCAGCCATCCGGACAGGGTCACTGAAGCTTTCTTT.

This chain links TRBV7-2 with TRBJ2-3, with 11 bases identical to TRBD2. The V gene end was trimmed by 5 bases and the J gene end by 3 bases; junction bases not matched to a gene: 10. The CDR3 length is 17 residues. Germline CDR1 and CDR2: SGHTA and FQGNSA. CDR3 DNA: TGTGCCAGCAGCCTGATTAGCGGGAGGGCAGGGACAGATACGCAGTATTTT. Its translation: CASSLISGRAGTDTQYF.

This clone was picked up a small number of times. The genes are TRBV7-2 and TRBJ2-7; unclear D gene. V dropped 6 bases and J dropped 1 base, with 13 bases sitting between them. The CDR3 length is 14 residues. Per the germline V gene, CDR1 is SGHTA and CDR2 is FQGNSA. The CDR3 region has the DNA TGTGCCAGCAGTCCCTTAGAGAGGTCCTACGAGCAGTACTTC. It encodes CASSPLERSYEQYF. The full variable domain, its missing parts supplied by reference TRBV7-2 and TRBJ2-7, is GAGVSQSPSNKVTEKGKDVELRCDPISGHTALYWYRQSLGQGLEFLIYFQGNSAPDKSGLPSDRFSAERTGGSVSTLTIQRTQQEDSAVYLCASSPLERSYEQYFGPGTRLTVT.

This clone was seen a handful of times. The V gene is TRBV2, the J gene TRBJ1-2; D gene unclear. Trimming took off 0 bases at V and 8 bases at J, with 13 bases between the two ends. This CDR3 contains 14 residues. Per germline, CDR1 SNHLY and CDR2 FYNNEI. The CDR3 bases are TGTGCCAGCAGTGAAGCGTTGGGAGAAGCCGGCTACACCTTC. This translates into CASSEALGEAGYTF.

The chain is built from TRBV7-2 and TRBJ1-2; 10 bases agree with TRBD1. CDR1 is SGHTA, CDR2 FQGNSA, per germline. CDR3 size: 16 residues. J gave up 5 bases and V 4 bases, and 10 bases lay outside the gene matches. CDR3: CASSSLGRQGAYGYTF. For the CDR3, the DNA is TGTGCCAGCAGCTCGCTTGGGAGACAGGGGGCGTATGGCTACACCTTC.

The rearrangement joins TRBV10-3 to TRBJ1-1; D is perhaps TRBD1 (6 bases). Germline V gene data show CDR1 as ENHRY and CDR2 as SYGVKD. The CDR3 contains 13 residues. Trimming left V 9 bases short and J 3 bases short, with 14 bases between. This CDR3 is CAIAQGRDTEAFF. The CDR3 nucleotides are TGTGCCATAGCACAGGGTAGGGACACTGAAGCTTTCTTT.

CDR3 loop: CASSPWEGQGETQYF. In DNA form, the CDR3 reads TGCGCCAGCAGCCCCTGGGAGGGACAGGGGGAGACCCAGTACTTC. V is TRBV5-1 and J is TRBJ2-5, with TRBD1 matching over 10 bases. There are 15 residues in the CDR3. Looked up from germline, CDR1 is SGHRS and CDR2 is YFSETQ. V was pared by 4 bases and J by 5 bases, with 8 bases of the junction left unmatched.

This chain links TRBV27 with TRBJ2-5, with D maybe TRBD2 (6 bases). Germline assignment: CDR1 MNHEY and CDR2 SMNVEV (reference sequence). Trimming took 5 bases from V and 4 from J, leaving 17 bases between them. The CDR3 loop spans 15 amino acids. CDR3 sequence reads: CASSIYGGGGETQYF. The DNA for the CDR3 is TGTGCCAGCAGTATCTACGGGGGAGGAGGAGAGACCCAGTACTTC.

About this clone: Relative to the germline gene, one junction end is altered; a read error may explain this. The chain joins TRBV28 to TRBJ1-2; D is perhaps TRBD1 (5 bases). CDR3 length: 11 amino acids. Per germline, CDR1 MDHEN and CDR2 SYDVKM. The CDR3 coding sequence is TGTGCCAGCAGTTCGGGACTCATGGGGGCCTTC. Its protein product is CASSSGLMGAF.

This clone came up once. The CDR3 spells CASSPGQLYGSTEAFF. As DNA, the CDR3 is TGCGCCAGCAGCCCGGGACAGCTCTATGGGAGCACTGAAGCTTTCTTT. V gene TRBV5-1 combines with J gene TRBJ1-1; 7 positions match TRBD1. Germline-derived CDR1 and CDR2 are SGHRS and YFSETQ. The length of the CDR3 is 16 residues. With 4 bases clipped from V and 4 bases from J, the junction kept 13 bases outside the gene matches.

V and J are TRBV29-1 and TRBJ2-5; 7 positions agree with TRBD2. The trim removed 1 base at V and 5 bases at J, leaving 16 bases unmatched. From germline, CDR1 is SQVTM and CDR2 ANQGSEA. The CDR3 totals 17 residues. CDR3 in DNA: TGCAGCGTTGAAGGGGGAGGGAGCAGGGTGGTTTCGGAGACCCAGTACTTC. It specifies CSVEGGGSRVVSETQYF.

The chain recombines TRBV6-1 with TRBJ1-5; perhaps TRBD1 as D (5 bases). CDR1 is MNHNS and CDR2 is SASEGT in the germline V gene. Trimming took 0 bases from V and 4 from J, leaving 16 bases between them. The CDR3 runs to 17 residues. CDR3 region: CASSEALGGAGNQPQHF. DNA for the CDR3: TGTGCCAGCAGTGAAGCGCTTGGAGGGGCTGGAAATCAGCCCCAGCATTTT.

This clone was observed a few times. The chain has TRBV5-6 and TRBJ2-7; 8 nucleotides match TRBD1. V was pared by 3 bases and J by 2 bases, with 4 bases of the junction left unmatched. This CDR3 has 14 residues. Germline CDR1 SGHDT, CDR2 YYEEEE. CDR3 residues: CASSYRDRTYEQYF. CDR3 nucleotides: TGTGCCAGCAGCTACCGGGACAGGACCTACGAGCAGTACTTC. Complete variable domain (other parts from reference TRBV5-6 and TRBJ2-7): DAGVTQSPTHLIKTRGQQVTLRCSPKSGHDTVSWYQQALGQGPQFIFQYYEEEERQRGNFPDRFSGHQFPNYSSELNVNALLLGDSALYLCASSYRDRTYEQYFGPGTRLTVT.

The chain combines TRBV6-5 with TRBJ1-6; 7 bases are shared with TRBD1. The CDR3 has 16 residues. Germline CDR1 reads MNHEY; CDR2 reads SVGAGI. The trim removed 2 bases at V and 3 bases at J, leaving 4 bases unmatched. As DNA, the CDR3 is TGTGCCAGCAGTTACGAACAGGGGTTCTATAATTCACCCCTCCACTTT. It yields the protein CASSYEQGFYNSPLHF.

The chain links TRBV6-1 to TRBJ2-3, with 9 bases identical to TRBD1. Germline-derived CDR1 and CDR2 are MNHNS and SASEGT. This CDR3 region has 16 residues. V lost 2 bases to trimming and J lost 5 bases; unmatched junction nucleotides: 8. CDR3 DNA sequence: TGTGCCAGCAGTGAACTACAGGGGGCGTCTATAGATACGCAGTATTTT. It yields the protein CASSELQGASIDTQYF.

This clone was found a few times. The chain joins TRBV10-3 to TRBJ1-4, with a weak D call TRBD1 (6 bases). The V gene's germline CDR1 is ENHRY and CDR2 SYGVKD. This CDR3 has 15 residues. The V end was cut by 3 bases, the J end by 5 bases, with 13 bases between. CDR3 protein: CAISERGGVNEKLFF. The DNA for the CDR3 is TGTGCCATCAGTGAACGAGGGGGGGTAAATGAAAAACTGTTTTTT.

The CDR3 DNA is TGCAGTGCTAGTCGTAGTCTCACCTCTGGAAACACCATATATTTT. It codes for CSASRSLTSGNTIYF. The V call is TRBV20-1, the J call TRBJ1-3; D gene ambiguous. V was shortened by 3 bases and J by 0 bases, with 12 bases between the two germline ends. CDR1 and CDR2 (germline): DFQATT, SNEGSKA (reference sequence). The CDR3 is made up of 15 amino acids.

This chain joins TRBV6-5 and TRBJ2-3; no definite D call. This CDR3 contains 13 residues. V lost 0 bases and J lost 4, with 5 bases in between. Germline-derived CDR1 and CDR2 are MNHEY and SVGAGI. This CDR3 is CASSYSSADTQYF. The CDR3 DNA sequence: TGTGCCAGCAGTTACTCGTCGGCAGATACGCAGTATTTT.

The gene calls are TRBV19 and TRBJ2-3; 9 positions match TRBD1. V was clipped by 7 bases and J by 4 bases; unmatched bases: 12. The CDR3 consists of 16 residues. Per germline, CDR1 LNHDA and CDR2 SQIVND (reference sequence). The CDR3 loop reads CASKSRNRGRSDTQYF. Here the CDR3 DNA reads TGTGCCAGTAAGTCTCGGAACAGGGGGCGCTCAGATACGCAGTATTTT.

The rearrangement links TRBV6-1 to TRBJ2-3; TRBD1 matches 9 bases. The CDR3 is made up of 16 amino acids. The germline CDR1 and CDR2 sequences are MNHNS and SASEGT. V shed 4 bases, J shed 4 bases, and the junction held 9 bases outside the gene matches. The CDR3 region is CASSVDRGWQADTQYF. The CDR3 coding sequence is TGTGCCAGCAGTGTCGACAGGGGGTGGCAGGCAGATACGCAGTATTTT.